This T cell receptor (beta chain) comes out of a study of Graves' ophthalmopathy and Graves' hyperthyroidism. Diagnosis was based on clinical symptoms, serum thyroxine, TRAb, thyroid ultrasound and orbital computed tomography. This clonotype appeared a few times. One end of the junction fails to match germline, which may point to a read error. Germline CDR1 DFQATT, CDR2 SNEGSKA (reference sequence). The length of the CDR3 is 14 residues. RNA transcripts yielded amplified TCR beta CDR3 regions. Second-round multiplex PCR came after first-round RT-PCR with HTBI primers. TCRdb ran MiXCR on the multiplex PCR reads and lists one entry per CDR3 protein. Found here are about 1.2 million distinct CDR3 sequences, 36% of them singletons; the top ten hold approximately 10%.

The chain is built from TRBV20-1 and TRBJ2-5; 11 nucleotides agree with TRBD1. The origin of this receptor is an adult man with Graves' hyperthyroidism. Sequencing was performed on peripheral blood or thyroid tissue (not recorded which). CDR3 in DNA: TGCAGTGCCAGAGGGACAGGGGGTCGAGAGACCCAGTACTTC. Its translation is CSARGTGGRETQYF.